The 23 T cell receptor beta chains listed next were all sequenced from one sample in a study of molecular identifiers for immune sequencing clone quantification. TCRdb passed the PCR reads through MiXCR, listing each CDR3 protein once. The sample carries 85,000 to 120,000 distinct CDR3 sequences, about 32% recorded once. Sequencing was carried out using naive CD8+ T cells from blood, with Jurkat cell RNA spiked in. Subset described: FACS-sorted CD8+CD4-CCR7+CD45RA+ naive T cells. All receptors derive from a human donor in good health. Some libraries in this study had Jurkat cell RNA spiked in.

The CDR3 region has the DNA TGTGCCAGCAGCCGTCCTCTAGCGGGGACCCTCAGCACAGATACGCAGTATTTT. Encoded protein: CASSRPLAGTLSTDTQYF. This chain uses TRBV28 with TRBJ2-3; 9 nucleotides align to TRBD2. The CDR3 sequence is 18 residues long. Germline CDR1 and CDR2: MDHEN and SYDVKM. The trim removed 6 bases at V and 0 bases at J, leaving 13 bases unmatched.

The V call is TRBV5-4, the J call TRBJ2-7; D possibly corresponds to TRBD1 (6 bases). There are 13 residues in the CDR3. Deletions cut 1 base from V and 6 bases from J, with 11 bases between. The germline V gene has CDR1 SGHNT and CDR2 YYREEE (reference sequence). The CDR3 DNA is TGTGCCAGCAGCTTGACAGGGAAGACCGAGCAGTACTTC. Its translation: CASSLTGKTEQYF.

This clonotype showed up just a few times. This CDR3 is CATLDGGELFF. The CDR3, as DNA: TGTGCCACCTTAGATGGCGGGGAGCTGTTTTTT. This rearrangement joins TRBV12-3 or TRBV12-4 to TRBJ2-2; D is ambiguous. Trimming cost V 10 bases and J 7 bases, with 10 bases left between them. The CDR3 runs to 11 residues.

The chain carries TRBV5-4 and TRBJ2-1; 8 nucleotides align to TRBD2. The CDR3 extends over 15 amino acids. The ends lost 0 bases at V and 7 bases at J; junction bases unmatched: 6. CDR1 and CDR2 (germline): SGHNT, YYREEE (reference sequence). This chain's CDR3 is CASSLEVAGSNEQFF. The CDR3 coding sequence is TGTGCCAGCAGCTTGGAGGTAGCGGGGTCTAATGAGCAGTTCTTC. Full variable domain (remainder filled in from reference TRBV5-4 and TRBJ2-1): ETGVTQSPTHLIKTRGQQVTLRCSSQSGHNTVSWYQQALGQGPQFIFQYYREEENGRGNFPPRFSGLQFPNYSSELNVNALELDDSALYLCASSLEVAGSNEQFFGPGTRLTVL.

This chain links TRBV4-1 with TRBJ1-1; 9 bases line up with TRBD1. V dropped 6 bases and J dropped 2; count of bases not matched to a gene: 4. The CDR3 contains 14 residues. Per the germline V gene, CDR1 is MGHRA and CDR2 is YSYEKL. CDR3 DNA: TGCGCCAGCAGGGGGACAGGGAAAAACACTGAAGCTTTCTTT. Translated: CASRGTGKNTEAFF.

The chain employs TRBV4-2 and TRBJ2-1; no firm D call. In germline, CDR1 is LGHNA, CDR2 YNFKEQ. The V end was cut by 0 bases, the J end by 4 bases, with 16 bases between. The CDR3 contains 17 residues. CDR3 bases: TGTGCCAGCAGCCAAGAGGGCCCCCTCAAGGGATACAATGAGCAGTTCTTC. This translates into CASSQEGPLKGYNEQFF.

The table lists this clonotype with many counts. This chain links TRBV28 with TRBJ1-2, with a weak D call TRBD1 (5 bases). With 3 bases removed from V and 2 bases from J, the gap between germline ends came to 16 bases. The CDR3 totals 16 residues. Germline loops: CDR1 MDHEN, CDR2 SYDVKM. CDR3 nucleotide sequence: TGTGCCAGCAGTTTGGGGGTTCCGGTTGGAAACTATGGCTACACCTTC. Encoded protein: CASSLGVPVGNYGYTF.

With regard to this clonotype: A much larger clone sits a single nucleotide away, making a read error possible. The chain recombines TRBV7-2 with TRBJ2-1; a weak D match, TRBD2 (5 bases). Looked up from germline, CDR1 is SGHTA and CDR2 is FQGNSA. The CDR3 is 14 residues long. Trimming cost V 11 bases and J 6 bases, with 20 bases left between them. The CDR3 is CAGVNLGGPNEQFF. CDR3 bases: TGTGCCGGCGTCAACCTTGGCGGGCCCAATGAGCAGTTCTTC.

This clonotype was detected once. A single base separates this from a much larger clone, so it may be a read error. J is TRBJ2-7 and V is TRBV28; TRBD1 might be the D (5 bases). Germline lookup yields CDR1 MDHEN and CDR2 SYDVKM. CDR3 length: 11 amino acids. CDR3 nucleotides: TGTGCCAGCACCACAGGCACGGAGCCGAACTTC. It encodes CASTTGTEPNF.

Worth noting for this clonotype: This may arise from a read error, as a much more abundant clone is one base away. The conserved phenylalanine or tryptophan normally closing the CDR3 is absent here, so this likely arose from a read error. This sequence joins TRBV6-6 and TRBJ1-6; D remains ambiguous. The CDR3 spans 14 residues. Trimming removed 7 bases from V and 4 bases from J, with 11 bases in between. The germline CDR1 and CDR2 sequences are MNHNY and SVGAGI (reference sequence). The CDR3 DNA reads TGTGCCAGCACCCCGGTGGAGTATAATTCACCCCTCCACTTA. Translation: CASTPVEYNSPLHL.

This clonotype was recorded at least ten times. CDR3: CSADSAETQYF. The CDR3 nucleotides are TGCAGTGCCGACAGTGCTGAGACCCAGTACTTC. The chain links TRBV20-1 to TRBJ2-5; D may be TRBD1 (5 bases). CDR1 and CDR2 from the germline V gene are DFQATT and SNEGSKA (reference sequence). The CDR3 is made up of 11 amino acids. V was cut by 6 bases and J by 5 bases, with 10 bases left in between.

V gene TRBV6-1 combines with J gene TRBJ2-1; 10 bases line up with TRBD2. The length of the CDR3 is 16 residues. V was pared by 2 bases and J by 7 bases, with 8 bases of the junction left unmatched. From germline, CDR1 is MNHNS and CDR2 SASEGT. The CDR3 nucleotides are TGTGCCAGCAGTGAATGGGGACTAGCGAGGGGGAATGAGCAGTTCTTC. Its protein is CASSEWGLARGNEQFF.

For this clonotype: A much larger clone lies one base from this, so it may be a read error. The chain uses TRBV4-1 and TRBJ2-7, with 10 positions matching TRBD1. This CDR3 comprises 14 residues. Per the germline V gene, CDR1 is MGHRA and CDR2 is YSYEKL. The CDR3 reads CASSPGQGTYEQHF. CDR3 bases: TGCGCCAGCAGCCCGGGACAGGGGACGTACGAGCAGCACTTC.

As regards this clonotype: Since a much larger clone is just one base distant, this may be a read error. Here the CDR3 omits its conserved ending phenylalanine or tryptophan, so a read error is the likely source. J is TRBJ1-1 and V is TRBV28, with 8 bases lining up with TRBD1. The CDR3 runs 12 residues. J was trimmed by 5 bases and V by 5 bases; bases with no gene match: 1. Germline V CDR1 and CDR2: MDHEN, SYDVKM. CDR3 sequence: CASSRTGTEAFL. CDR3 coding DNA: TGTGCCAGCAGTCGGACAGGGACTGAAGCTTTCTTA.

The chain links TRBV5-3 to TRBJ2-7, with D uncertain. TRBV5-3 is reported as an ORF; its role is uncertain. With 8 bases removed from V and 2 bases from J, the gap between germline ends came to 17 bases. The CDR3 loop spans 14 amino acids. CDR3 protein: CASSIWVGTYEQYF. In DNA, the CDR3 is TGTGCCAGCAGCATTTGGGTGGGGACCTACGAGCAGTACTTC.

The sample holds many counts of this clonotype. This sequence joins TRBV6-2 or TRBV6-3 and TRBJ1-5; D not certain. Germline V gives CDR1 MNHEY, CDR2 SVGEGT. The CDR3 runs 14 residues. Between the trimmed V and J ends, which lost 3 bases and 0 bases, there was a span of 6 bases. CDR3 region: CASSYGDSNQPQHF. The CDR3 bases are TGTGCCAGCAGTTATGGGGATAGCAATCAGCCCCAGCATTTT.

Note on this clonotype: A single base separates this from a much larger clone, so it may be a read error. The rearrangement joins TRBV5-6 to TRBJ2-5; D remains unclear. The CDR3 loop spans 14 amino acids. Trimming removed 0 bases at V and 4 bases at J, with 10 bases between. CDR1 and CDR2 from the germline V gene are SGHDT and YYEEEE. The CDR3 is CASSLGAYLETQYF. The CDR3 DNA is TGTGCCAGCAGCTTGGGAGCGTACCTAGAGACCCAGTACTTC.

V usage is TRBV19 and J usage is TRBJ2-3; 13 bases fit TRBD2. In germline, CDR1 is LNHDA, CDR2 SQIVND (reference sequence). The junction had 6 bases not matched to a gene; V was cut back by 8 bases and J by 4 bases. The length of the CDR3 is 15 residues. The CDR3 sequence: CASATSGRYSDTQYF. CDR3 in DNA: TGTGCCAGTGCGACTAGCGGGAGGTATTCAGATACGCAGTATTTT.

This chain links TRBV28 with TRBJ2-1; perhaps TRBD2 as D (7 bases). The CDR3 runs to 16 residues. Trimming left V 5 bases short and J 7 bases short, with 21 bases between. In germline, CDR1 is MDHEN, CDR2 SYDVKM. CDR3 residues: CASSLARGAGWNEQFF. The CDR3 DNA sequence: TGTGCCAGCAGTCTCGCCAGGGGAGCGGGGTGGAATGAGCAGTTCTTC.

The chain combines TRBV4-3 with TRBJ2-7; 9 bases line up with TRBD2. CDR1 is LGHNA, CDR2 YSLEER, per germline. This CDR3 has 14 residues. V dropped 0 bases and J dropped 7; count of bases not matched to a gene: 4. The CDR3 DNA reads as TGCGCCAGCAGCCAAGATGCGCTAGCGGGGGAGCAGTACTTC. Translating it yields CASSQDALAGEQYF.

This clonotype occurred a few times. The genes are TRBV12-3 or TRBV12-4 and TRBJ1-1; 8 positions match TRBD1. The V segment lost 7 bases and the J segment 0 bases; nucleotides outside the gene matches: 7. There are 15 residues in the CDR3. The CDR3, as DNA: TGTGCCAGCAACACCGGGACAGGAGTGAACACTGAAGCTTTCTTT. Protein: CASNTGTGVNTEAFF.

The chain recombines TRBV19 with TRBJ2-1; TRBD1 might be the D (6 bases). CDR1 and CDR2 from the germline V gene are LNHDA and SQIVND (reference sequence). CDR3 size: 14 residues. The V and J ends lost 3 bases and 4 bases respectively, with 10 bases between them. CDR3 region: CASSILQGYNEQFF. CDR3 DNA: TGTGCCAGTAGTATTTTACAGGGATACAATGAGCAGTTCTTC.

The chain couples TRBV4-1 to TRBJ1-2; 9 nucleotides line up with TRBD1. CDR3 length: 13 residues. Losses at the gene ends were 4 bases for V and 12 bases for J; bases not matched to a gene: 9. Germline CDR1 MGHRA, CDR2 YSYEKL. The chain's CDR3 is CASSLQGAGGHTF. Written as DNA, the CDR3 is TGCGCCAGCAGCCTACAGGGGGCGGGGGGCCACACCTTC.